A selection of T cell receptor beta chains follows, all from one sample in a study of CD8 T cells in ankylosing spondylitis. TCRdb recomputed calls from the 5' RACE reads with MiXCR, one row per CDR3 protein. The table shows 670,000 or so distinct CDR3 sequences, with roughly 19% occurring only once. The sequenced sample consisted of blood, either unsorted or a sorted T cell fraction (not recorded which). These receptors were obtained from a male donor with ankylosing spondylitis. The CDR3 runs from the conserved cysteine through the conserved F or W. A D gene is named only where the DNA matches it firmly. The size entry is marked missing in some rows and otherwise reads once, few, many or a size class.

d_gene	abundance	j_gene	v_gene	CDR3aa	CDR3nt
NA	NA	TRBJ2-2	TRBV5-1	CASADLGLTGELFF	TGCGCCAGCGCCGATCTGGGGCTCACCGGGGAGCTGTTTTTT
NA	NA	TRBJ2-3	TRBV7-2	CASSLVLGDTQYF	TGTGCCAGCAGCCTAGTCCTTGGCGATACGCAGTATTTT
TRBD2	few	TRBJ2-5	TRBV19	CASSSGAGGTKQETQYF	TGTGCCAGTAGTTCGGGAGCGGGAGGGACTAAACAAGAGACCCAGTACTTC
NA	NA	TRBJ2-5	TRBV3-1	CASSPLLGVETQYF	TGTGCCAGCAGCCCCCTACTGGGTGTGGAGACCCAGTACTTC
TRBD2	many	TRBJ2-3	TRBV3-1	CASSPTSGSTDTQYF	TGTGCCAGCAGCCCGACTAGCGGTAGCACAGATACGCAGTATTTT
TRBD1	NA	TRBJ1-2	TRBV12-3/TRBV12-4	CASSPDPDRAYGYTF	TGTGCCAGCAGTCCAGACCCGGACAGGGCCTATGGCTACACCTTC
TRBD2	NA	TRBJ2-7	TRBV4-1	CASSQDLPGLAEYEQYF	TGCGCCAGCAGCCAAGATCTCCCCGGACTAGCAGAGTACGAGCAGTACTTC
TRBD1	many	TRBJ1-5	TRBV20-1	CSATRGQGSNQPQHF	TGCAGTGCTACAAGAGGACAGGGAAGTAATCAGCCCCAGCATTTT
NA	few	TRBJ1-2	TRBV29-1	CSVGEGSYGYTF	TGCAGCGTCGGAGAGGGGTCGTATGGCTACACCTTC
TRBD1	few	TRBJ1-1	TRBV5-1	CASRQGLGDTEAFF	TGCGCCAGCCGACAGGGCCTAGGGGACACTGAAGCTTTCTTT
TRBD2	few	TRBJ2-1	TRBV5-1	CASSLVGLAGASYNEQFF	TGCGCCAGCAGCTTGGTAGGGCTAGCGGGAGCGTCCTACAATGAGCAGTTCTTC
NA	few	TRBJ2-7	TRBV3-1	CASSLYFGGSDYEQYF	TGTGCCAGCAGCCTCTATTTTGGAGGGTCGGACTACGAGCAGTACTTC
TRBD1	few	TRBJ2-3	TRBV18	CASSPPNRGQFTDTQYF	TGTGCCAGCTCACCACCGAACAGGGGGCAGTTCACAGATACGCAGTATTTT
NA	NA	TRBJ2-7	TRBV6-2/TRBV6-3	CASSYRAISYEQYF	TGTGCCAGCAGTTACCGGGCTATCTCCTACGAGCAGTACTTC
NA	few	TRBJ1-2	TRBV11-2	CASSFAGSYGYTF	TGTGCCAGCAGCTTCGCAGGGAGCTATGGCTACACCTTC
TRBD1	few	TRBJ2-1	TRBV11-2	CASSQGGQGWDEQFF	TGTGCCAGCAGCCAAGGGGGACAGGGGTGGGACGAGCAGTTCTTC
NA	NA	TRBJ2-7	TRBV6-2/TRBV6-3	CASSYRAGPYEQYF	TGTGCCAGCAGTTATCGGGCAGGTCCGTACGAGCAGTACTTC
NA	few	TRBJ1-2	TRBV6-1	CASSAAGDTRGYTF	TGTGCCAGCAGTGCCGCGGGAGATACGCGAGGCTACACCTTC
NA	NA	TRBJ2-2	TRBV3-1	CASSLFSSGELFF	TGTGCCAGCAGCCTTTTTTCATCCGGGGAGCTGTTTTTT
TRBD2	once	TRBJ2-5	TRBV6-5	CASSSPGLAGVLGETQYF	TGTGCCAGCAGTTCCCCGGGACTAGCGGGGGTCTTGGGAGAGACCCAGTACTTC
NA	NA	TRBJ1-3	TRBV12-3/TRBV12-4	CASTSSGNPGNTIYF	TGTGCCAGCACCAGTAGCGGAAATCCCGGAAACACCATATATTTT
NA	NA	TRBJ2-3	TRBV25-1	CASAGVVGIRDTQYF	TGTGCCAGCGCCGGCGTCGTAGGGATCAGAGATACGCAGTATTTT
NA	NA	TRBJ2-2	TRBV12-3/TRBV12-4	CASSEAGELFF	TGTGCCAGTTCAGAGGCCGGGGAGCTGTTTTTT
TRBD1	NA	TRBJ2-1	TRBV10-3	CAIRDSGNEQFF	TGTGCCATACGGGACAGCGGCAATGAGCAGTTCTTC
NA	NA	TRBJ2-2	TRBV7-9	CASSLAPGEAGELFF	TGTGCCAGCAGCTTAGCGCCGGGGGAGGCCGGGGAGCTGTTTTTT
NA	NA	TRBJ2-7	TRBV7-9	CASSPSWGAETYEQYF	TGTGCCAGCAGCCCGTCTTGGGGCGCGGAGACCTACGAGCAGTACTTC
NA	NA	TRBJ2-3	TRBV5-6	CASSPSGGITDTQYF	TGTGCCAGCAGCCCATCGGGCGGGATCACAGATACGCAGTATTTT
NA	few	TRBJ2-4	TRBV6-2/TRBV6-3	CASNDRDSRVIQYF	TGTGCCAGCAACGACAGGGACTCGAGGGTCATTCAGTACTTC
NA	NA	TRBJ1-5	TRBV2	CASSEGTGNSNQPQHF	TGTGCCAGCAGTGAAGGGACGGGAAATAGCAATCAGCCCCAGCATTTT
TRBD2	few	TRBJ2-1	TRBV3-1	CASSQTAGALSRFF	TGTGCCAGCAGCCAAACAGCGGGGGCACTTTCGCGGTTCTTC
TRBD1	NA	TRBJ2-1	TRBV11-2	CASSLGDRDGNEQFF	TGTGCCAGCAGCTTAGGGGACAGGGATGGAAATGAGCAGTTCTTC
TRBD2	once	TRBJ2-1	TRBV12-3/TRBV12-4	CASRRASLAGEWNEQFF	TGTGCCAGCAGACGCGCCTCTCTAGCGGGAGAATGGAATGAGCAGTTCTTC
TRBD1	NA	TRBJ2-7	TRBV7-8	CASSFDEGAPQYF	TGTGCCAGCAGCTTTGACGAGGGGGCTCCTCAGTACTTC
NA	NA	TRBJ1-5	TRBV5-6	CASSSGAGGQPQHF	TGTGCCAGCAGCTCGGGGGCAGGAGGGCAGCCCCAGCATTTT
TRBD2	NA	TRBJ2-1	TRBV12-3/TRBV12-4	CASSTPGLVNYNEQFF	TGTGCCAGCAGCACCCCGGGACTAGTAAATTACAATGAGCAGTTCTTC
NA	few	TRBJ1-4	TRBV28	CASSLGGEEKLFF	TGTGCCAGCAGTCTGGGAGGGGAGGAAAAACTGTTTTTT
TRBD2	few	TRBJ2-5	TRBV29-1	CSVEPPLAEETQYF	TGCAGCGTTGAACCGCCTCTAGCGGAAGAGACCCAGTACTTC
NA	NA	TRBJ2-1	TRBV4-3	CASSQDFGGNEQFF	TGCGCCAGCAGCCAAGATTTTGGGGGAAATGAGCAGTTCTTC
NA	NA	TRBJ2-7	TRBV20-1	CSASGPLWYEQYF	TGCAGTGCTAGTGGGCCCCTCTGGTACGAGCAGTACTTC
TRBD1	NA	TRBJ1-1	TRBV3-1	CASSQDWDRGKNTEAFF	TGTGCCAGCAGCCAAGACTGGGACAGGGGGAAGAACACTGAAGCTTTCTTT
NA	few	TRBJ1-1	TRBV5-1	CASSLERETEAFF	TGCGCCAGCAGCTTGGAGAGGGAAACTGAAGCTTTCTTT
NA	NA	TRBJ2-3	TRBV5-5	CASSPMVAYTDTQYF	TGTGCCAGCAGCCCTATGGTGGCCTACACAGATACGCAGTATTTT
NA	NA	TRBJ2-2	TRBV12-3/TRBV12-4	CASSWGTRTGELFF	TGTGCCAGCAGTTGGGGGACTCGCACCGGGGAGCTGTTTTTT
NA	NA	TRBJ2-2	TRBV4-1	CASSQERGGTGELFF	TGCGCCAGCAGCCAAGAGAGAGGTGGGACCGGGGAGCTGTTTTTT
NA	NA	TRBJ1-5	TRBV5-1	CASSLGLAGAGQPQHF	TGCGCCAGCAGCTTGGGGCTGGCTGGGGCGGGTCAGCCCCAGCATTTT
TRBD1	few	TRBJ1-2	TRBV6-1	CASSPRQGAGYGYTF	TGTGCCAGCAGTCCGAGACAGGGGGCGGGCTATGGCTACACCTTC
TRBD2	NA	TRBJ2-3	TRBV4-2	CASSQDTSEDTQYF	TGTGCCAGCAGCCAAGACACTAGCGAGGATACGCAGTATTTT
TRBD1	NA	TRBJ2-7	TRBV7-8	CASSLGDREVNEQYF	TGTGCCAGCAGCTTAGGGGACAGGGAGGTCAACGAGCAGTACTTC
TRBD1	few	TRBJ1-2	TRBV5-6	CASSIGGPGYTF	TGTGCCAGCAGCATAGGGGGCCCTGGCTACACCTTC
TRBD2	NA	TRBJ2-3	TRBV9	CASSVSGVTDAQYF	TGTGCCAGCAGCGTCAGCGGGGTTACGGATGCGCAGTATTTT
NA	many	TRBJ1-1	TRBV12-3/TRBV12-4	CASSLIFPEAFF	TGTGCCAGCAGTTTAATATTCCCTGAAGCTTTCTTT
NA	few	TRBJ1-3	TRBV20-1	CSAKGQSSGNTIYF	TGCAGTGCTAAAGGACAGAGCTCTGGAAACACCATATATTTT
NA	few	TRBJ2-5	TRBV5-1	CASSLDRQTKTQYF	TGCGCCAGCAGCTTGGATCGGCAGACGAAGACCCAGTACTTC
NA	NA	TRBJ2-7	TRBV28	CASSPVGQFYEQYF	TGTGCCAGCAGTCCGGTGGGACAATTCTACGAGCAGTACTTC
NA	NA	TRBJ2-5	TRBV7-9	CASSSPPGTLQETQYF	TGTGCCAGCAGTTCACCCCCCGGGACACTACAAGAGACCCAGTACTTC